This is a list of T cell receptor beta chains from one sample in a study of spatial heterogeneity in lung cancer. TCRdb recomputed calls from the 5' RACE reads with MiXCR, one row per CDR3 protein. The table lists a few thousand distinct CDR3 sequences, roughly 8.3% of them singletons. The sample here was lung tumor tissue, taken at surgery. The source of these receptors is a male donor with early-stage non-small cell lung cancer. CDR3s include the opening cysteine and the closing phenylalanine or tryptophan. The D gene is left open where the match is weak. Not all rows give a size; the values are once, few, many and, for expanded clones, a class.

j_gene	abundance	v_gene	d_gene	CDR3aa	CDR3nt
TRBJ2-3	many	TRBV20-1	TRBD2	CSASTGSGSADTQYF	TGCAGTGCTTCGACAGGTAGCGGGAGTGCAGATACGCAGTATTTT
TRBJ2-3	medium-sized	TRBV20-1	NA	CSALRGTVRDSQGDTQYF	TGCAGTGCTCTCAGGGGGACGGTCCGGGACTCTCAGGGGGATACGCAGTATTTT
TRBJ2-1	medium-sized	TRBV27	TRBD2	CASSSLLAGARNEQFF	TGTGCCAGCAGTTCACTTCTAGCGGGAGCAAGGAATGAGCAGTTCTTC
TRBJ2-3	medium-sized	TRBV5-6	TRBD2	CASSWIAGANWDTQYF	TGTGCCAGCAGCTGGATAGCGGGGGCGAATTGGGATACGCAGTATTTT
TRBJ1-2	many	TRBV20-1	NA	CSAGGLIANYGYTF	TGCAGTGCAGGTGGACTTATAGCTAACTATGGCTACACCTTC
TRBJ2-5	NA	TRBV9	TRBD2	CASSRGGQETQYF	TGTGCCAGCAGCCGCGGGGGACAAGAGACCCAGTACTTC
TRBJ1-5	medium-sized	TRBV28	NA	CASSWGVGQGNQPQHF	TGTGCCAGCAGTTGGGGGGTCGGTCAGGGGAATCAGCCCCAGCATTTT
TRBJ2-7	medium-sized	TRBV3-1	TRBD2	CASTVSGSPVEQYF	TGTGCCAGCACCGTTAGCGGGAGCCCAGTGGAGCAGTACTTC
TRBJ1-1	medium-sized	TRBV6-1	NA	CASSEATVGNTEAFF	TGTGCCAGCAGTGAAGCCACAGTAGGGAACACTGAAGCTTTCTTT
TRBJ2-3	medium-sized	TRBV4-3	TRBD2	CASSQGGGGANFKDTQYF	TGCGCCAGCAGCCAAGGCGGCGGGGGGGCCAATTTCAAAGATACGCAGTATTTT
TRBJ2-1	NA	TRBV6-2/TRBV6-3	NA	CASARADEQFF	TGTGCCAGCGCCCGGGCCGATGAGCAGTTCTTC
TRBJ2-6	medium-sized	TRBV30	TRBD1	CACRTGSSGANVLTF	TGTGCCTGTAGGACAGGGAGCTCTGGGGCCAACGTCCTGACTTTC
TRBJ1-5	medium-sized	TRBV27	NA	CASSLLGDRQPQHF	TGTGCCAGCAGTTTGCTCGGGGACCGTCAGCCCCAGCATTTT
TRBJ2-6	many	TRBV29-1	TRBD1	CSASGQANGANVLTF	TGCAGCGCCTCAGGACAGGCGAATGGGGCCAACGTCCTGACTTTC
TRBJ2-7	many	TRBV20-1	NA	CSAPRGPFEQYF	TGCAGTGCCCCTCGGGGACCCTTTGAGCAGTACTTC
TRBJ2-3	many	TRBV7-2	TRBD2	CASSSLGLAGSDTQYF	TGTGCCAGCAGCTCTTTGGGACTAGCGGGGTCGGATACGCAGTATTTT
TRBJ2-6	medium-sized	TRBV5-1	NA	CASSLEGSLGANVLTF	TGCGCCAGCAGCTTGGAAGGCTCCCTCGGGGCCAACGTCCTGACTTTC
TRBJ2-2	NA	TRBV11-1	TRBD1	CASSSPRDRPDTGELFF	TGTGCCAGCAGCTCGCCCCGGGACAGACCGGACACCGGGGAGCTGTTTTTT
TRBJ1-3	medium-sized	TRBV6-5	NA	CASSYSLPEKNTIYF	TGTGCCAGCAGTTACTCGTTACCAGAAAAAAACACCATATATTTT
TRBJ1-5	many	TRBV29-1	NA	CSVAGINQPQHF	TGCAGCGTTGCCGGGATAAATCAGCCCCAGCATTTT
TRBJ1-6	medium-sized	TRBV27	TRBD1	CASSGRDSGPLHF	TGTGCCAGCAGTGGCAGGGACAGTGGACCCCTCCACTTT
TRBJ2-1	many	TRBV20-1	NA	CSARDFGSVGTAYNEQFF	TGCAGTGCTAGAGATTTTGGTTCGGTAGGGACCGCCTACAATGAGCAGTTCTTC
TRBJ2-3	medium-sized	TRBV11-2	NA	CASSLGKARDTQYF	TGTGCCAGCAGCTTGGGGAAGGCACGGGATACGCAGTATTTT
TRBJ1-2	few	TRBV21-1	NA	CASRLFDREHGYTF	TGTGCCAGCAGGCTCTTCGACAGGGAGCATGGCTACACCTTC
TRBJ2-7	medium-sized	TRBV12-3/TRBV12-4	NA	CASSHSGSYEQYF	TGTGCCAGCAGTCACTCAGGCTCCTACGAGCAGTACTTC
TRBJ2-5	many	TRBV9	NA	CASSVGVQETQYF	TGTGCCAGCAGCGTCGGGGTCCAAGAGACCCAGTACTTC
TRBJ1-1	medium-sized	TRBV6-5	NA	CASSYSMVRGGSEAFF	TGTGCCAGCAGTTACTCGATGGTCCGGGGAGGATCTGAAGCTTTCTTT
TRBJ2-2	large	TRBV11-1	TRBD1	CASSPGQGMTGELFF	TGTGCCAGCAGCCCAGGACAGGGAATGACCGGGGAGCTGTTTTTT
TRBJ1-1	medium-sized	TRBV27	NA	CASSLMAGANTEAFF	TGTGCCAGCAGTTTAATGGCAGGGGCGAACACTGAAGCTTTCTTT
TRBJ2-1	NA	TRBV6-2/TRBV6-3	NA	CASREDENDYNEQFF	TGTGCCAGCAGGGAGGATGAGAACGATTACAATGAGCAGTTCTTC
TRBJ2-1	medium-sized	TRBV7-2	TRBD2	CASSPGESGSRNEQFF	TGTGCCAGCAGCCCGGGGGAAAGCGGGAGCAGGAATGAGCAGTTCTTC
TRBJ1-2	NA	TRBV7-2	TRBD1	CASRADRGYGYTF	TGTGCCAGCAGAGCCGACAGGGGCTATGGCTACACCTTC
TRBJ1-1	medium-sized	TRBV6-5	NA	CASSSRTYEAFF	TGTGCCAGCAGTTCCCGGACATATGAAGCTTTCTTT
TRBJ2-1	medium-sized	TRBV10-1	TRBD2	CASSEGIAGGPGDEQFF	TGCGCCAGCAGTGAGGGAATAGCGGGAGGCCCAGGGGATGAGCAGTTCTTC
TRBJ2-5	medium-sized	TRBV29-1	NA	CSVEHRGGTQYF	TGCAGCGTTGAACACCGAGGGGGGACCCAGTACTTC
TRBJ2-2	medium-sized	TRBV7-3	TRBD2	CASSLTRLAGDTGELFF	TGTGCCAGCAGCTTAACACGACTAGCGGGCGACACCGGGGAGCTGTTTTTT
TRBJ2-7	many	TRBV4-3	NA	CASSQERVRYEQYF	TGCGCCAGCAGCCAAGAGCGGGTACGCTACGAGCAGTACTTC
TRBJ2-5	medium-sized	TRBV6-2/TRBV6-3	NA	CASSYSVAVTQETQYF	TGTGCCAGCAGTTACTCAGTAGCGGTTACTCAAGAGACCCAGTACTTC
TRBJ2-3	medium-sized	TRBV9	NA	CASSVGASRLTDTQYF	TGTGCCAGCAGCGTAGGGGCCTCTAGGCTCACAGATACGCAGTATTTT
TRBJ2-3	medium-sized	TRBV12-3/TRBV12-4	TRBD1	CASRLTGTTDTQYF	TGTGCCAGCAGGCTGACAGGGACAACAGATACGCAGTATTTT
TRBJ2-1	medium-sized	TRBV29-1	NA	CSGKTGSSYNEQFF	TGCAGCGGGAAAACAGGGTCCTCCTACAATGAGCAGTTCTTC
TRBJ2-3	large	TRBV6-5	TRBD2	CASSYGGRYGTDTQYF	TGTGCCAGCAGTTACGGCGGGAGGTACGGCACAGATACGCAGTATTTT
TRBJ1-1	NA	TRBV6-2/TRBV6-3	TRBD1	CASSYGQGGPNTEAFF	TGTGCCAGCAGTTACGGACAGGGAGGGCCGAACACTGAAGCTTTCTTT
TRBJ1-3	medium-sized	TRBV9	NA	CASSVNIGNTIYF	TGTGCCAGCAGCGTAAACATTGGAAACACCATATATTTT
TRBJ1-1	many	TRBV28	NA	CASSFGRPNTEAFF	TGTGCCAGCAGTTTCGGACGGCCGAACACTGAAGCTTTCTTT
TRBJ2-1	many	TRBV29-1	TRBD2	CSVNSGGASWQFF	TGCAGCGTTAACAGCGGGGGGGCCTCCTGGCAGTTCTTC
TRBJ1-2	few	TRBV5-1	NA	CASSLVPGADYTF	TGCGCCAGCAGCTTGGTTCCGGGGGCGGACTACACCTTC
TRBJ1-1	medium-sized	TRBV10-3	TRBD1	CATYQGATTEAFF	TGTGCCACCTATCAGGGGGCGACCACTGAAGCTTTCTTT
TRBJ1-3	many	TRBV15	NA	CATSARVDYSGNTIYF	TGTGCCACCAGCGCGAGAGTGGATTACTCTGGAAACACCATATATTTT
TRBJ2-4	medium-sized	TRBV12-3/TRBV12-4	TRBD1	CASSLQGLGNIQYF	TGTGCCAGCAGTCTACAGGGGTTGGGAAACATTCAGTACTTC
TRBJ1-1	medium-sized	TRBV7-9	NA	CASSLEQGGEAFF	TGTGCCAGCAGCTTAGAGCAGGGAGGTGAAGCTTTCTTT
TRBJ2-5	few	TRBV12-3/TRBV12-4	NA	CASRKGLVETQYF	TGTGCCAGCAGAAAGGGTTTGGTGGAGACCCAGTACTTC
TRBJ1-5	large	TRBV5-6	NA	CASSLGRNQPQHF	TGTGCCAGCAGCTTGGGCCGCAATCAGCCCCAGCATTTT
TRBJ2-2	medium-sized	TRBV9	TRBD2	CASSVVAGGPGTGELFF	TGTGCCAGCAGCGTAGTAGCGGGGGGGCCCGGGACCGGGGAGCTGTTTTTT
TRBJ2-6	medium-sized	TRBV4-2	TRBD1	CASSQNRGPGANVLTF	TGTGCCAGCAGCCAAAACAGGGGGCCCGGGGCCAACGTCCTGACTTTC
TRBJ2-2	NA	TRBV24-1	NA	CATSESGPGELFF	TGTGCCACCAGTGAAAGCGGGCCCGGGGAGCTGTTTTTT
TRBJ2-5	few	TRBV6-8	TRBD2	CASSYSTTSGSMEETQYF	TGTGCCAGCAGTTACTCGACGACTAGCGGGTCGATGGAGGAGACCCAGTACTTC
TRBJ2-2	NA	TRBV5-5	TRBD1	CASSLLTGRNTGELFF	TGTGCCAGCAGCTTGTTGACAGGGCGGAACACCGGGGAGCTGTTTTTT
TRBJ1-1	many	TRBV10-3	NA	CAISDRMNTEAFF	TGTGCCATCAGTGATAGGATGAACACTGAAGCTTTCTTT